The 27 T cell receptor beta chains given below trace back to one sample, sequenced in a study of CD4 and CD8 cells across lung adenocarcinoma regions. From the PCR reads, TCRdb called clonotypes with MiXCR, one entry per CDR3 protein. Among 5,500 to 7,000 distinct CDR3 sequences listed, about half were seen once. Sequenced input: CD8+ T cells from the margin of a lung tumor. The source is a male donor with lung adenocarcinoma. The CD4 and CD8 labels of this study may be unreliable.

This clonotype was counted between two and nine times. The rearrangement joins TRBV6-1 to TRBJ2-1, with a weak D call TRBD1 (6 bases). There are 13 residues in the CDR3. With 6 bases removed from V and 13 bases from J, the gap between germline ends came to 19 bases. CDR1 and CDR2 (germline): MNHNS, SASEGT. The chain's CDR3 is CASSPTGQETQFF. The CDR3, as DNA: TGTGCCAGCAGCCCGACAGGACAAGAGACCCAGTTCTTC.

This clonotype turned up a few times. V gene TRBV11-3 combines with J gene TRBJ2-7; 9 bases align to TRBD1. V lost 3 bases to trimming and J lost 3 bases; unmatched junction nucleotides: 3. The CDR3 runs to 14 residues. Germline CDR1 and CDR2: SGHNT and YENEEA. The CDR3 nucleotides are TGTGCCAGCAGCTTCGACAGGGGGTACTACGAGCAGTACTTC. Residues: CASSFDRGYYEQYF.

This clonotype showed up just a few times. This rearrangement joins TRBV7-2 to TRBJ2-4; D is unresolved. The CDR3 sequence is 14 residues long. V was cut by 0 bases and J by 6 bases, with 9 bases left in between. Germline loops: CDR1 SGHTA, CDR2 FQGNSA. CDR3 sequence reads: CASSLAAGLNIQYF. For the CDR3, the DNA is TGTGCCAGCAGCTTAGCCGCCGGCCTAAACATTCAGTACTTC.

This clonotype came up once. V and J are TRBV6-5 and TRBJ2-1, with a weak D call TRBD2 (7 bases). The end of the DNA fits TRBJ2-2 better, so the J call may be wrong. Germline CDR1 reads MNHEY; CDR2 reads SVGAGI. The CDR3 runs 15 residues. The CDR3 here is CASSYAGGPHNELFF. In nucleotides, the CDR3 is TGTGCCAGCAGTTACGCCGGGGGGCCCCACAATGAGCTGTTTTTT.

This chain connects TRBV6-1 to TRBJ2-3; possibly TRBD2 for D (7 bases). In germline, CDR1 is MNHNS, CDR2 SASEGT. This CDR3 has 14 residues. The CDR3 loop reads CAGRGGGCQDTQYF. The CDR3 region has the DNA TGTGCGGGCAGAGGGGGGGGTTGCCAAGATACGCAGTATTTT.

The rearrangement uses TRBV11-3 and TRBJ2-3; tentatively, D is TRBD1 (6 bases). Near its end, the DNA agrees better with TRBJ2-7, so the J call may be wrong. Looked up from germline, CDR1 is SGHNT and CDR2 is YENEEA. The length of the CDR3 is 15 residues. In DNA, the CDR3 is TGTGCCAGCAGCTCCCGGGACAACGGAGGAGAGACGCAGTACTTC. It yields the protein CASSSRDNGGETQYF.

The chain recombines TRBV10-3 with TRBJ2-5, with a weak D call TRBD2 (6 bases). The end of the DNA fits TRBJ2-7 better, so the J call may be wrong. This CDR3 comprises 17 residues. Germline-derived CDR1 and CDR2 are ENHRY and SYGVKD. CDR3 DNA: TGTGCCATCAGTGAGCCAGAACGGGGGACGTCGACCTACGAGCAGTACTTC. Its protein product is CAISEPERGTSTYEQYF.

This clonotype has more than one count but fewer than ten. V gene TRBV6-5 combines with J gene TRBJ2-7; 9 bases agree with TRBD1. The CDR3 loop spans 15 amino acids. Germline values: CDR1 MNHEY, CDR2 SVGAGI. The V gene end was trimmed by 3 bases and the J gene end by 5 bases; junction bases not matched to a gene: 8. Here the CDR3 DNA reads TGTGCCAGCAGTTATGCTGGGACAGGGTCGGACGAGCAGTACTTC. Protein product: CASSYAGTGSDEQYF.

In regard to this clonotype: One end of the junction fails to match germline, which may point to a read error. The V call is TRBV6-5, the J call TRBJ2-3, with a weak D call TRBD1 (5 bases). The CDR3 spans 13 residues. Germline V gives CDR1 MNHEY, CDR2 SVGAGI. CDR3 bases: TGTGCCAGCGGTTTTCAGGGCCCAGATACGCAGTATTTC. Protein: CASGFQGPDTQYF.

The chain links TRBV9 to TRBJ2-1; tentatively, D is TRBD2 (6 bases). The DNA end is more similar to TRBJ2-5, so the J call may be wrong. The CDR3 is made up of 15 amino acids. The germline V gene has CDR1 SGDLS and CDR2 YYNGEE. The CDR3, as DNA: TGTGCCAGCAGCGTGGGAGGACTCGTAGACGAGACCCAGTACTTC. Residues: CASSVGGLVDETQYF.

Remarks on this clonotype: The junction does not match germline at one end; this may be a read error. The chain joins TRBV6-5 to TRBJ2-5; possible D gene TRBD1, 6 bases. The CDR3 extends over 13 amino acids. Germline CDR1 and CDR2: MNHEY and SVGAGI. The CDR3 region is CASSSWGPAVQYF. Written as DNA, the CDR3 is TGTGCCAGCAGTTCTTGGGGGCCCGCCGTCCAGTATTTC.

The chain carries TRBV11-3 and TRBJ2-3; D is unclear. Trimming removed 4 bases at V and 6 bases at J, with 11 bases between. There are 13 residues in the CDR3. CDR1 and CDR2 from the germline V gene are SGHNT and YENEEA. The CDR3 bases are TGTGCCAGCAGCTCTGACCCACCCGATACGCAGTATTTT. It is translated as CASSSDPPDTQYF.

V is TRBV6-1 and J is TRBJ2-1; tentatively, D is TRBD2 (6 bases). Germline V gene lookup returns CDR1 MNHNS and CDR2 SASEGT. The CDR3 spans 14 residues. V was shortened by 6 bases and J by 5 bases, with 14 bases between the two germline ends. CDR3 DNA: TGTGCCAGCAGCAGACTAGGGTCTAACAATGAGCAGTTCTTC. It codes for CASSRLGSNNEQFF.

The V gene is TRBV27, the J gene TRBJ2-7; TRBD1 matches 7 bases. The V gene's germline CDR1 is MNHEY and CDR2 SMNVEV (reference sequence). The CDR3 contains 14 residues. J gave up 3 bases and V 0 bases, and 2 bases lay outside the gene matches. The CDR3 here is CASSLSYRGYEQYF. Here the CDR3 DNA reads TGTGCCAGCAGTTTATCGTACAGGGGCTACGAGCAGTACTTC.

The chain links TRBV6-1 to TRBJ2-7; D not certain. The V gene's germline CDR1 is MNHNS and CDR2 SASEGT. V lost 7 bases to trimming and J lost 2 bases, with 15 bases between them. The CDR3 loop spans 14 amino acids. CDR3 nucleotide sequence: TGTGCCAGCATCCTTAGGGCCGGTCCCTACGAGCAGTACTTC. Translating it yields CASILRAGPYEQYF.

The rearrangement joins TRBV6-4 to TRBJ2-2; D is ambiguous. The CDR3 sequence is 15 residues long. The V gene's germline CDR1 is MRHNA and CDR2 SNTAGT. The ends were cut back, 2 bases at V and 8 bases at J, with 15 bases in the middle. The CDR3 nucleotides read TGTGCCAGCAGTGACCTGGGCTTCAGTACGGGGGAGCTGTTTTTT. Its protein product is CASSDLGFSTGELFF.

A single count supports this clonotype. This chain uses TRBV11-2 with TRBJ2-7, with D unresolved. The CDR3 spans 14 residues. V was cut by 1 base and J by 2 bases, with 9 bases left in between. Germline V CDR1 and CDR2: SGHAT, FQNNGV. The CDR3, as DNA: TGTGCCAGCAGCTTAGTAGCCGGCCCCTACGAGCAGTACTTC. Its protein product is CASSLVAGPYEQYF.

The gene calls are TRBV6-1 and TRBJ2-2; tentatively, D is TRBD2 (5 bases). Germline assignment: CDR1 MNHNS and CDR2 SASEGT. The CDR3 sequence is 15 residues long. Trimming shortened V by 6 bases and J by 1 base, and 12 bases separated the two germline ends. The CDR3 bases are TGTGCCAGCAGCGAACTAGTGGGGAACACCGGGGAGCTGTTTTTT. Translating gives CASSELVGNTGELFF.

CDR3 DNA: TGTGCCAGCAGTGAAGGGTGGTTAGGAGTTGCCACTGAAGCTTTCTTT. Amino acids: CASSEGWLGVATEAFF. This chain joins TRBV6-1 and TRBJ1-1; no reliable D call. This CDR3 spans 16 amino acids. Deletions cut 1 base from V and 4 bases from J, with 16 bases between. CDR1 is MNHNS and CDR2 is SASEGT in the germline V gene.

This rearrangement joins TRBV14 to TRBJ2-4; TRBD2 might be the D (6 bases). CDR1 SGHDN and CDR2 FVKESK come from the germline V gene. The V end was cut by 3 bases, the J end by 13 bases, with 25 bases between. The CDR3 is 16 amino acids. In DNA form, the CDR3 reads TGTGCCAGCAGCCAGGGCGGGGCGGGTGACCAAGATACCCAGTACTTC. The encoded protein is CASSQGGAGDQDTQYF. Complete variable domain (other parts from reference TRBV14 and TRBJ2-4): EAGVTQFPSHSVIEKGQTVTLRCDPISGHDNLYWYRRVMGKEIKFLLHFVKESKQDESGMPNNRFLAERTGGTYSTLKVQPAELEDSGVYFCASSQGGAGDQDTQYFGAGTRLSVL.

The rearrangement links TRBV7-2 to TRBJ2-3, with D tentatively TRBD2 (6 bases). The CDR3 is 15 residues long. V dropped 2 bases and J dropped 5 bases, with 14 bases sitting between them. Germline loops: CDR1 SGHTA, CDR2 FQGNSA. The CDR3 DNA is TGTGCCAGCAGCTTACGGCGGGAAGTGGGAGATACGCAGTATTTT. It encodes CASSLRREVGDTQYF.

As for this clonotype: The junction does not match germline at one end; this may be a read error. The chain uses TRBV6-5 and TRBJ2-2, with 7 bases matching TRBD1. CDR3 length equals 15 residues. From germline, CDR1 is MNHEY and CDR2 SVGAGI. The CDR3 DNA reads TGTGCCAGCAGTTACCAGGCGCCGGGCACAGGGGAGCAGTTTTTT. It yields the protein CASSYQAPGTGEQFF.

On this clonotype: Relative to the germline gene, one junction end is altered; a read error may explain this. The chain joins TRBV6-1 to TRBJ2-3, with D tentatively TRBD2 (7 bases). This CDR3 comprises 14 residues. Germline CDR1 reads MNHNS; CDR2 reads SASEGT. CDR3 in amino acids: CASTGGPDTDTQYF. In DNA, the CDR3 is TGTGCCAGCACGGGGGGCCCGGACACAGATACGCAGTATTTC.

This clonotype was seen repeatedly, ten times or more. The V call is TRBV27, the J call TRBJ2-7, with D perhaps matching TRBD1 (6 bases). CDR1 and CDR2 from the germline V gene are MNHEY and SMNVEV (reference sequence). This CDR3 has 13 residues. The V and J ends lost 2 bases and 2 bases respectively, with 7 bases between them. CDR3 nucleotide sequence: TGTGCCAGCAGTTTAAAGGGGGCCTACGAGCAGTACTTC. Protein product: CASSLKGAYEQYF.

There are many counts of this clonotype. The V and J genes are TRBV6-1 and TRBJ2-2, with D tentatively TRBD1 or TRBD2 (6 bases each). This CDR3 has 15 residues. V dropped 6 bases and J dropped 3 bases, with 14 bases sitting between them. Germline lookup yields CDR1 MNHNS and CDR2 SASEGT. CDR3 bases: TGTGCCAGCAGACGAGGGGGGAGTGACACCGGGGAGCTGTTTTTT. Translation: CASRRGGSDTGELFF.

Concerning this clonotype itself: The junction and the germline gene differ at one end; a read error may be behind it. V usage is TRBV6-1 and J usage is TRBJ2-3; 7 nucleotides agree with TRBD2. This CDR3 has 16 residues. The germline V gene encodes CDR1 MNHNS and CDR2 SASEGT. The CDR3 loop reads CASAGRGGGGTDTQYF. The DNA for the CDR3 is TGTGCCAGCGCGGGCCGTGGGGGGGGTGGCACAGATACCCAGTACTTT.

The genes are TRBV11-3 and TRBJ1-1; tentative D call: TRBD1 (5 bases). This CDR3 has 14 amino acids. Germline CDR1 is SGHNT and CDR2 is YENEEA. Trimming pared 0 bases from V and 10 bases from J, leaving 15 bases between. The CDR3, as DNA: TGTGCCAGCAGCTTAGACCCGGGACCGCCGCGAGCTTTCTTT. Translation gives CASSLDPGPPRAFF.